The T cell receptor beta chain under discussion was sequenced for a study of cytotoxic CD8 clonotypes in ibrutinib-treated CLL. Libraries were prepared by immunoSEQ multiplex PCR; TCRdb keeps only in-frame clonotypes and omits some of them. This sample has some 50,000 clones, with around 55% found just once. Trimming pared 7 bases from V and 3 bases from J, leaving 19 bases between. Germline CDR1 MDHEN, CDR2 SYDVKM. The CDR3 covers 15 residues. This TCR derives from a human donor with chronic lymphocytic leukemia. J is TRBJ2-7 and V is TRBV28; no definite D call. This specimen was PBMCs, taken after 24 months of ibrutinib treatment. CDR3 loop: CASTHSRVPYYEQYF. The CDR3 coding sequence is TGTGCCAGCACCCACTCCCGGGTCCCCTACTACGAGCAGTACTTC.